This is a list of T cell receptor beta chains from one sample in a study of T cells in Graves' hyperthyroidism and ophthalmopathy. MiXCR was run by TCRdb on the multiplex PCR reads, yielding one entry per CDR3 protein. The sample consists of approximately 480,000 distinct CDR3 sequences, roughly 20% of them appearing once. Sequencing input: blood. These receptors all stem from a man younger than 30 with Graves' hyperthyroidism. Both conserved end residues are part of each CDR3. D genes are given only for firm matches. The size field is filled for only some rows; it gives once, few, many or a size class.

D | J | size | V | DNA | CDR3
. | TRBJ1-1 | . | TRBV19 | TGTGCCAGTAGTTTCCTAGATCCATTCACTGAAGCTTTCTTT | CASSFLDPFTEAFF
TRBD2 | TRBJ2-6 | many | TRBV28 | TGTGCCAGCAGTCCCCAGACGGGAGGGATAAGTGGGGCCAACGTCCTGACTTTC | CASSPQTGGISGANVLTF
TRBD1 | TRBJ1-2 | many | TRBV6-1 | TGTGCCAGCAGTAGAGACAGGGCTAATAACTATGGCTACACCTTC | CASSRDRANNYGYTF
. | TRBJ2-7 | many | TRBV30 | TGTGCCTGGAGTGCGTCCCAGAGGTCCTACGAGCAGTACTTC | CAWSASQRSYEQYF
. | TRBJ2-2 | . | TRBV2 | TGTGCCAGCAGTGAAGTCAGGGCGAGGGGGAACACCGGGGAGCTGTTTTTT | CASSEVRARGNTGELFF
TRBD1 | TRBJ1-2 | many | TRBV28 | TGTGCCAGCAGTTTAATTCCAGTTTCGGGACAGCTCTATGGCTACACCTTC | CASSLIPVSGQLYGYTF
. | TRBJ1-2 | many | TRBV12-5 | TGTGCTAGTGGTTCCAGACAGTCTGGAACCTATGGCTACACCTTC | CASGSRQSGTYGYTF
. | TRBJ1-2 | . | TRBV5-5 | TGTGCCAGCATCCATTCCCCGCAGGAGTCGTCGAGAACCTTC | CASIHSPQESSRTF
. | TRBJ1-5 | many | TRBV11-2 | TGTGCCAGCAGCCTTGCACCAACTCCAGGGCCCCAGCATTTT | CASSLAPTPGPQHF
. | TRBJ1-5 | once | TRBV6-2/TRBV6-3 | TGTGCCAGCAGTTACTCGAACTTGGGCAGGGTAAGCAATCAGCCCCAGCATTTT | CASSYSNLGRVSNQPQHF
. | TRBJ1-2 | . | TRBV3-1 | TGTGCCAGCAGCGGGTCATTCTATGGCTACACCTTC | CASSGSFYGYTF
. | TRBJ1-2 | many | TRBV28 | TGTGCCAGCAGTTTCCTCTGGGTGGTTGGCTACACCTTC | CASSFLWVVGYTF
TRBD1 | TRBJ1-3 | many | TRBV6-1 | TGTGCCAGCAGTGGTGGACAGGGCGGTGGAAACACCATATATTTT | CASSGGQGGGNTIYF
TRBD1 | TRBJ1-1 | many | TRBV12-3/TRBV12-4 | TGTGCCAGCAGTCCCCGACAGGGATTCGGAGCTTTCTTT | CASSPRQGFGAFF
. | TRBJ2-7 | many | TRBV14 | TGTGCCAGCAGCAAGAGCAGGGGCATAGCCTACGAGCAGTACTTC | CASSKSRGIAYEQYF
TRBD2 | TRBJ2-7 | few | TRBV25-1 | TGTGCCAGCACCCGGGGGGGCTCCTACGAGCAGTACTTC | CASTRGGSYEQYF
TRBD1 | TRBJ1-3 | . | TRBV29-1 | TGCAGCGTTGTGGACAGGCAATACTCTGGAAACACCATATATTTT | CSVVDRQYSGNTIYF
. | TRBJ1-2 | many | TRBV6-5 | TGTGCCAGCAGTCACGTAGGCAGCAACTATGGCTACACCTTC | CASSHVGSNYGYTF
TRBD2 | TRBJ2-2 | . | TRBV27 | TGTGCCAGCAGTTTGATAGCGGGAGGGTACACCGGGGAGCTGTTTTTT | CASSLIAGGYTGELFF
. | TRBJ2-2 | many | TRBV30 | TGTGCCTGGACTTCATTGAACACCGGGGAGCTGTTTTTT | CAWTSLNTGELFF
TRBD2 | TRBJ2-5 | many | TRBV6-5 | TGTGCCAGCAGTTACCGGGGGGTCCAAGAGACCCAGTACTTC | CASSYRGVQETQYF
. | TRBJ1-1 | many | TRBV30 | TGTGCCTGGAGTGACGGCCCCTTCATGAACACTGAAGCTTTCTTT | CAWSDGPFMNTEAFF
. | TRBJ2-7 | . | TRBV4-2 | TGTGCCAGCAGCCAAGATAATGGTTCCGAGCAGTACTTC | CASSQDNGSEQYF
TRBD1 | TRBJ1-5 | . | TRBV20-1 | TGCAGTGCCTCCGGGACAGTCAATCAGCCCCAGCATTTT | CSASGTVNQPQHF
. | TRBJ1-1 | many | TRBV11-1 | TGTGCCAGCAGCGCCGTCCGGGATCCCAGGGGTACGAACACTGAAGCTTTCTTT | CASSAVRDPRGTNTEAFF
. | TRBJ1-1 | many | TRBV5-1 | TGCGCCAGCAGCCTAACGCGGCGAGTAGCTTTCTTT | CASSLTRRVAFF
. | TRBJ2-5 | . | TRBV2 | TGTGCCAGCAGTGAAACAATAGCGGCGCAAGAGACCCAGTACTTC | CASSETIAAQETQYF
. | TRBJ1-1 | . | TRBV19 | TGTGCCAGTACCCGGAGGGCGGTCACTGAAGCTTTCTTT | CASTRRAVTEAFF
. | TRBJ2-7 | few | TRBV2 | TGTGCCAGCAGCCCCGGGACATGGGTGTACTTC | CASSPGTWVYF
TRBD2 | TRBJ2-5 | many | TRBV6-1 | TGTGCCAGCATCCGTAGCGGGGGCAACCAAGAGACCCAGTACTTC | CASIRSGGNQETQYF
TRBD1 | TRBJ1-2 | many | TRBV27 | TGTGCCAGCAGTTTAGGGGACAGCTATGGCTACACCTTC | CASSLGDSYGYTF
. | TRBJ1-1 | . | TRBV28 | TGTGCGTGGACAGACCCACGGAACACTGAAGCTTTCTTT | CAWTDPRNTEAFF
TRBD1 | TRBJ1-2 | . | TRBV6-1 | TGTGCCAGCAGACTACCCGGACAGGGCTATGGCTACACCTTC | CASRLPGQGYGYTF
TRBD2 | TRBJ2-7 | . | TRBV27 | TGTGCCAGCAGTTCGGCCCTACAACAGCGGGGGGAGCAGTACTTC | CASSSALQQRGEQYF
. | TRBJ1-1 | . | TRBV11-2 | TGTGCCAGCAGCTCTGGGCGGGTCGGGAACACTGAAGCTTTCTTT | CASSSGRVGNTEAFF
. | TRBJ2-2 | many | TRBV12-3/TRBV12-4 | TGTGCCAGCAGTTCGGGTCCGGCGTGGGCCGGGGAGCTGTTTTTT | CASSSGPAWAGELFF